This T cell receptor (beta chain) appears in the sequencing data of a study of blood T cell repertoires in COVID-19. Across the study: The study drew acute and convalescent COVID-19 samples from the United States, Italy and Spain. Sample material is recorded as cDNA or gDNA derived from T cells, B-cell-depleted T cells, or PBMCs.

Source study methods: Researchers report that nucleated cell counts were estimated from reference gene primer amplification. The data were produced by immunoSEQ multiplex PCR, yet TCRdb's version contains in-frame clones alone and is incomplete. V and J calls and clone size are those listed in that table; D and trimming were worked out from the DNA. The sample has 40,000 to 45,000 clones, 75% to 90% seen once. The CDR3 loop spans 16 amino acids. With V trimmed by 5 bases and J by 4 bases, 10 bases remained unmatched. The V gene's germline CDR1 is MNHEY and CDR2 SVGEGT. The TCR originated in a man aged 50 or older with active COVID-19. The material sequenced was peripheral blood. The V call is TRBV6-2 or TRBV6-3, the J call TRBJ1-5; 8 nucleotides align to TRBD1. CDR3 coding DNA: TGTGCCAGCAGTCCACCAACGACAGGGGAAAATCAGCCCCAGCATTTT. Amino acid sequence: CASSPPTTGENQPQHF.